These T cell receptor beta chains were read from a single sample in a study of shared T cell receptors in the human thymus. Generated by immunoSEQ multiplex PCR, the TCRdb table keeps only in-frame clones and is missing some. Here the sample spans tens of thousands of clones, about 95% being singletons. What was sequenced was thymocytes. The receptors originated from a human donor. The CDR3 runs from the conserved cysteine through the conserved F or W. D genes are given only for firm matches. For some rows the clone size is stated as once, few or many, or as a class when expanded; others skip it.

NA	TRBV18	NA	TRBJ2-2	TGTGCCAGCTCACCAATTTCCGGGGAGCTGTTTTTT	CASSPISGELFF
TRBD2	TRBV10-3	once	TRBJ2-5	TGTGCCATCGGACTAGCGGATCAAGAGACCCAGTACTTC	CAIGLADQETQYF
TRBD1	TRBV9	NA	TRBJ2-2	TGTGCCAGCACCAAGGGACAGCGAGCGAACACCGGGGAGCTGTTTTTT	CASTKGQRANTGELFF
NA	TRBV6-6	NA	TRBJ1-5	TGTGCCAGCAGTTACCATGACATGCCAACCAATCAGCCCCAGCATTTT	CASSYHDMPTNQPQHF
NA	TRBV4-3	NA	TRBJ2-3	TGCGCCAGCAGCCAAGATACCGGGGGGCTGACACCTAGCACAGATACGCAGTATTTT	CASSQDTGGLTPSTDTQYF
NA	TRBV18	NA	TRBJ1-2	TGTGCCAGCTCACCTGAAAAAAACTATGGCTACACCTTC	CASSPEKNYGYTF
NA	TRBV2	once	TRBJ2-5	TGTGCCAGCAGCCGATTTAGGACGGAACAAGAGACCCAGTACTTC	CASSRFRTEQETQYF
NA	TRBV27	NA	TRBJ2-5	TGTGCCAGCAGTTTATACTCGGGAATACCTAAAGAGACCCAGTACTTC	CASSLYSGIPKETQYF
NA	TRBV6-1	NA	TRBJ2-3	TGTGCCAGCACCCTGGGGGGAGCGGACACAGATACGCAGTATTTT	CASTLGGADTDTQYF
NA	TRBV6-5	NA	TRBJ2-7	TGTGCCAGCAGATCGGACAGATTCTCCTACGAGCAGTACTTC	CASRSDRFSYEQYF
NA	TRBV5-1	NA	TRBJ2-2	TGCGCCAGCAGGCGTAGCGGGGAGCTGTTTTTT	CASRRSGELFF
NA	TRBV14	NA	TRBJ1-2	TGTGCCAGCAGCCCCGGTCTGCGGGCTAACTATGGCTACACCTTC	CASSPGLRANYGYTF
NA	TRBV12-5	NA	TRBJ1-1	TGTGCTAGTGGTTCCCGCCAAAGGGTGAACACTGAAGCTTTCTTT	CASGSRQRVNTEAFF
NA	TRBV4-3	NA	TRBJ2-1	TGCGCCAGCAGCCAAGTAGGCAATGAGCAGTTCTTC	CASSQVGNEQFF
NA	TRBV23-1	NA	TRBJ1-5	TGCGCCAGCACCCGGACACCGTCTAATCAGCCCCAGCATTTT	CASTRTPSNQPQHF
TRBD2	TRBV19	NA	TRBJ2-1	TGTGCCAGTAGTATAGAAACGGGACTAGCGGGGGCTAGCTCCTACAATGAGCAGTTCTTC	CASSIETGLAGASSYNEQFF
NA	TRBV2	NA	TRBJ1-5	TGTGCCAGCAGTGTAGTAGTAGACAATCAGCCCCAGCATTTT	CASSVVVDNQPQHF
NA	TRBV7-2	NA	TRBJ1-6	TGTGCCAGGAATCGGGGGAGGGTACAACGCCCACCGCCACCCCTCCACTTT	CARNRGRVQRPPPPLHF
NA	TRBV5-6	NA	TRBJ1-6	TGTGCCAGCAGCCATATGGGACCTTGGGGGTATAATTCACCCCTCCACTTT	CASSHMGPWGYNSPLHF
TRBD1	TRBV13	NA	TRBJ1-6	TGTGCCAGCAGCTTACGGACAGGGGGCCCTTTCTCCCATAATTCACCCCTCCACTTT	CASSLRTGGPFSHNSPLHF
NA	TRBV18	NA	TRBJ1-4	TGTGCCAGCTCACCCGAGGCGGTTAATGAAAAACTGTTTTTT	CASSPEAVNEKLFF
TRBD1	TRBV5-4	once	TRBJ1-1	TGTGCCAGCAGACCCAGACCTCGACAGGGTTGGTACACTGAAGCTTTCTTT	CASRPRPRQGWYTEAFF
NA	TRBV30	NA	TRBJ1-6	TGTGCCTCAAGCGGGCTTACAAGGGATTCACCCCTCCACTTT	CASSGLTRDSPLHF
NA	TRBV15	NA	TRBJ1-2	TGTGCCACCAGCAAGGAACTTGGACAGTTAGAAAAGAATCCCTATGGCTACACCTTC	CATSKELGQLEKNPYGYTF
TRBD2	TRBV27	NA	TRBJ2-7	TGTGCCAGCAGTTTATGGGGACTAGCGGGGACTCTTGAAGAGCAGTACTTC	CASSLWGLAGTLEEQYF
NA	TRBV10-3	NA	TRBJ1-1	TGTGCCATCAGTGTCCAGGGTCGGAGGGAAGCTTTCTTT	CAISVQGRREAFF
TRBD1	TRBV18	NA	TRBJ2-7	TGTGCCAGCTCACCTGCGGGACAGGTCAAGTACGAGCAGTACTTC	CASSPAGQVKYEQYF
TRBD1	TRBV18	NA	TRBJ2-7	TGTGCCAGCTCACCCGGCTGGACAGGGATACACGAGCAGTACTTC	CASSPGWTGIHEQYF
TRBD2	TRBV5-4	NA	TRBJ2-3	TGTGCCAGCAGCTTGGAAAGCGGGGGGGCCGTTTCACCCAGCACAGATACGCAGTATTTT	CASSLESGGAVSPSTDTQYF
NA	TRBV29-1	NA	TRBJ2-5	TGCAGCGCCCGTGGGACCGTCAGACAAGAGACCCAGTACTTC	CSARGTVRQETQYF
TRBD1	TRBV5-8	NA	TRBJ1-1	TGTGCCAGCAGCTTGCGGATTGGGACAGGGGGCCCCAGAAAGGACACTGAAGCTTTCTTT	CASSLRIGTGGPRKDTEAFF
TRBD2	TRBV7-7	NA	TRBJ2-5	TGTGCCAGCAGCTTAGGGGGTAGCGGGGAGACCCAGTACTTC	CASSLGGSGETQYF
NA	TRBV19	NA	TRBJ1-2	TGTGCCAGTAGTCCCAGGACATCACCCAATGGCTACACCTTC	CASSPRTSPNGYTF
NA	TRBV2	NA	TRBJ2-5	TGTGCCAGCTTTCTCTTCCTCCAAGAGACCCAGTACTTC	CASFLFLQETQYF
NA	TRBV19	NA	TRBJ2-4	TGTGCCAGTAGTATAGGGTATCGGGCCAGGGAACTAGCCAAAAACATTCAGTACTTC	CASSIGYRARELAKNIQYF
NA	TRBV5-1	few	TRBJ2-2	TGCGCCAGCAGCACGGAGACTCACGTCACCGGGGAGCTGTTTTTT	CASSTETHVTGELFF
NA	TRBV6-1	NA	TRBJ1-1	TGTGCCAGCACCACTGAAAGACATTTGAACACTGAAGCTTTCTTT	CASTTERHLNTEAFF
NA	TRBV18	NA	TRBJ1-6	TGTGCCAGCTCACCTCACCCCCTGGGACTCCCCGTCAGGCATAATTCACCCCTCCACTTT	CASSPHPLGLPVRHNSPLHF
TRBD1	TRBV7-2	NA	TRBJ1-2	TGTGCCAGCAGTCCTGAAAAAGGACAGGGCTATGGCTACACCTTC	CASSPEKGQGYGYTF
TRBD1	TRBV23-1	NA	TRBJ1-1	TGCGCCAGCAAATCTTCCATGGGGACAGGGGTTATGAACACTGAAGCTTTCTTT	CASKSSMGTGVMNTEAFF
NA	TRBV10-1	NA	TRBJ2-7	TGCGCCAGCAGGCCCGTAGGGACCTACGAGCAGTACTTC	CASRPVGTYEQYF
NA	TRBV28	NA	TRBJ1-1	TGTGCCAGCAGCTCGCCACAGGCGAGCTTTGAAGCTTTCTTT	CASSSPQASFEAFF
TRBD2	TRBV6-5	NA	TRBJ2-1	TGTGCCAGCAGTTACCCTAGCGGGACCCCCTACAATGAGCAGTTCTTC	CASSYPSGTPYNEQFF
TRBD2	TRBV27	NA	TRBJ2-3	TGTGCCAGCAGTTCCCGACTAGCGGGGGGCACAGATACGCAGTATTTT	CASSSRLAGGTDTQYF
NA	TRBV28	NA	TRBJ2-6	TGTGCCAGCAGCCTTCGGACAAGGGGCAACGTCCTGACTTTC	CASSLRTRGNVLTF
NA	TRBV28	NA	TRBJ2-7	TGTGCCAGCAGTTTTCTCATACGGGACGGCAACTACGAGCAGTACTTC	CASSFLIRDGNYEQYF
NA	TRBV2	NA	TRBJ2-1	TGTGCCAGCCTGGACTATAAGAGCTCCTACAATGAGCAGTTCTTC	CASLDYKSSYNEQFF
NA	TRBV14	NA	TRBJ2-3	TGTGCCAGCAGCCAAGATAGGCGAGATGATACGCAGTATTTT	CASSQDRRDDTQYF
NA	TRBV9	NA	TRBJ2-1	TGTGCCAGCAGCGTAGAGGAGGAGGGGGGTTGTGAGCAGTTCTTC	CASSVEEEGGCEQFF
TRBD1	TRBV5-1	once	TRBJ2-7	TGCGCCAGCAGCTTGGAGGGGGCGGCCTACGAGCAGTACTTC	CASSLEGAAYEQYF
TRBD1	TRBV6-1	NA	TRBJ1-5	TGTGCCAGCAGACCTAGGACAGGGGTCAATCAGCCCCAGCATTTT	CASRPRTGVNQPQHF
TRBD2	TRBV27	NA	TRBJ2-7	TGTGCCAGCAGTTTATTATGGCGCGGGGGTCGGAGCGAGCAGTACTTC	CASSLLWRGGRSEQYF
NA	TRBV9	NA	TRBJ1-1	TGTGCCAGCAGCGTAGTCGGGGGGATGGGGCTTCTGAACACTGAAGCTTTCTTT	CASSVVGGMGLLNTEAFF
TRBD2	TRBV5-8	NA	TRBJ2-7	TGTGCCAGCAGCTTGACCAGGATCGGCGGGGGTGTCTCCTACGAGCAGTACTTC	CASSLTRIGGGVSYEQYF